This TCR beta chain was profiled in a study of early T cells in non-severe SARS-CoV-2 infection (dated by TCRdb to the early 2020s). Study-level background: Because TCR sequencing was done on bulk RNA from unsorted whole blood, the alpha and beta chains could not be paired.

Only a few counts were recorded for this clonotype. The clone's antigen remains unknown. The record has no base qualities; no much larger clone is one base away. Results and caveats for the whole study, not just this receptor: VDJdb matching was skewed toward anti-spike CD8 responses, so virus-specific expansions were likely underestimated and private and CD4 specificities were missed.

Clipping removes 6 bases from V and 1 base from J, with 8 as the unmatched junction base count. The CDR3 covers 15 residues, taking in both the cysteine and the phenylalanine. Only the CDR3 part of the read is kept: 45 bases, read in frame from the first base. For CDR1 and CDR2, the germline V gene lists SGHVS and FQNEAQ. The library was obtained by 5' RACE. The sequencer was a NextSeq 500. To correct for sequencing error and PCR bias, the TCR library protocol tagged individual cDNA molecules with unique molecular identifiers. Both TCR alpha and beta chains were sequenced, and tight co-correlation was observed between alpha and beta sequence abundances in each sample. The original pipeline was this. Decombinator V4 was used to perform V gene, J gene and CDR3 annotation of TCR sequences. Expanded TCRs were defined as changing significantly between any two time points under a Poisson model with p below 0.0001. TCR abundances were normalised to the total number of TCRs sequenced per sample and expressed as counts per million. TRAV1-2 paired with TRAJ12, TRAJ20 or TRAJ33 defined MAIT TCRs, while TRAV10 paired with TRAJ18 defined iNKT TCRs. A search of VDJdb, accessed on 1 November 2021, was run for TCRs annotated to CMV, EBV and SARS-CoV-2, with TCRs annotated for multiple antigens excluded. TCRdb reran the public reads through fastp at Q25 and MiXCR, keeping productive beta chains. Identical CDR3 protein sequences are pooled into one entry, listed with their most common genes and DNA. TCRdb, not the original authors, processed these V and J calls. This sample is represented by 20,000 to 30,000 distinct CDR3 sequences; 3.5% to 5.5% of them were singletons. The ten largest account for 15% to 19% of the sample.

This was a case-control study nested in a cohort of healthcare workers in London, UK, who had nasopharyngeal swab PCR tests and blood samples taken every week. Healthcare workers were recruited during the week of the UK lockdown, between 23 and 31 March 2020, and followed weekly for up to about 15 weeks. The chain is assembled from TRBV7-8 and TRBJ1-1; 7 junctional bases match TRBD1. Sequenced sample: whole blood. This clonotype was obtained from an adult who was a healthcare worker with PCR-confirmed SARS-CoV-2 infection or an uninfected control (not recorded which). Here is the DNA: TGTGCCAGCAGACGACGGGACAGTTCGAACACTGAAGCTTTCTTT. Its translation reads: CASRRRDSSNTEAFF.